This T cell receptor (beta chain) was recovered during a study of T cells in lung cancer brain metastases. Study-level findings and limits: Paired primaries held more unique productive clones than brain metastases (median roughly 4,600 versus 1,600). DNA fragmentation in FFPE samples may have prevented full retrieval of the infiltrating T cell repertoire. Few clones were shared between paired lesions (mean Morisita around 0.2); most were lesion-specific.

This clone counts as large. Its antigen is as yet unknown. The CDR3 spans 18 residues. V shed 8 bases and J shed 0 bases, with 25 bases lying between them. Germline V lookup: CDR1 MDHEN, CDR2 SYDVKM. The table came from immunoSEQ multiplex PCR; TCRdb's copy has only in-frame clones and leaves some out. The sample has about 3,500 clones; roughly nine tenths are singletons. The sequence was collected from a woman aged 45 to 65 with non-small cell lung cancer. Sequencing input: tumor tissue from the primary lung tumor. V usage is TRBV28 and J usage is TRBJ1-1; D may be TRBD1 (6 bases). CDR3 amino acids: CASRSRWSKGGMNTEAFF. DNA for the CDR3: TGTGCCAGCCGTTCTAGGTGGAGCAAAGGGGGGATGAACACTGAAGCTTTCTTT.